This is a list of T cell receptor beta chains from one sample in a study of human versus mouse CDR3 diversity and MHC coevolution. TCRdb's copy holds only in-frame clones and misses some; the assay was immunoSEQ multiplex PCR. Of about 83,000 clones in the sample, around 93% were seen once. The sequenced sample consisted of naive CD4+ T cells from blood. The receptors shown here come from a person aged 30-70 years in good health. Each CDR3 is given with its conserved first and last residue. D genes are given only for firm matches. Part of the rows lack a size; the others show once, few, many or a class for expanded clones.

cdr3_aa: CASSPIPQETQYF
cdr3_nt: TGTGCCAGCTCACCAATCCCGCAAGAGACCCAGTACTTC
v_call: TRBV18
clone_size: once
j_call: TRBJ2-5
d_call: NA

cdr3_aa: CASGQVYSNYGYTF
cdr3_nt: TGTGCCAGCGGACAGGTTTACTCTAACTATGGCTACACCTTC
v_call: TRBV5-8
clone_size: NA
j_call: TRBJ1-2
d_call: TRBD1

cdr3_aa: CASSMRGRGPETEAFF
cdr3_nt: TGTGCCAGTAGTATGAGGGGCAGGGGGCCGGAGACTGAAGCTTTCTTT
v_call: TRBV19
clone_size: NA
j_call: TRBJ1-1
d_call: TRBD1

cdr3_aa: CASSVGVGGTKYNEQFF
cdr3_nt: TGTGCCAGCAGCGTAGGGGTGGGTGGGACAAAATACAATGAGCAGTTCTTC
v_call: TRBV9
clone_size: NA
j_call: TRBJ2-1
d_call: NA

cdr3_aa: CASSAQGVAEKLFF
cdr3_nt: TGTGCCAGTAGTGCACAGGGTGTGGCTGAAAAACTGTTTTTT
v_call: TRBV19
clone_size: once
j_call: TRBJ1-4
d_call: NA

cdr3_aa: CASSPPRDSYGYTF
cdr3_nt: TGTGCCAGCAGCCCACCCCGGGACAGCTATGGCTACACCTTC
v_call: TRBV28
clone_size: NA
j_call: TRBJ1-2
d_call: TRBD1

cdr3_aa: CAWKSSGNTIYF
cdr3_nt: TGTGCCTGGAAGAGCTCTGGAAACACCATATATTTT
v_call: TRBV30
clone_size: NA
j_call: TRBJ1-3
d_call: NA

cdr3_aa: CASSLGGGASTDTQYF
cdr3_nt: TGCGCCAGCAGCTTGGGCGGGGGCGCCAGCACAGATACGCAGTATTTT
v_call: TRBV5-1
clone_size: NA
j_call: TRBJ2-3
d_call: NA

cdr3_aa: CASSLVEGFNEQFF
cdr3_nt: TGCGCCAGCAGCTTGGTGGAGGGGTTCAATGAGCAGTTCTTC
v_call: TRBV5-1
clone_size: NA
j_call: TRBJ2-1
d_call: NA

cdr3_aa: CASSPPIGQGSDEQFF
cdr3_nt: TGTGCCAGCTCACCACCAATAGGACAGGGATCCGATGAGCAGTTCTTC
v_call: TRBV18
clone_size: NA
j_call: TRBJ2-1
d_call: TRBD1

cdr3_aa: CASSVGPSGGREELFF
cdr3_nt: TGTGCCAGCAGCGTAGGCCCTAGCGGGGGCCGTGAGGAGCTGTTTTTT
v_call: TRBV9
clone_size: NA
j_call: TRBJ2-2
d_call: TRBD2

cdr3_aa: CASSRTSGSYEQYF
cdr3_nt: TGTGCCAGCAGCCGGACTAGCGGGAGTTACGAGCAGTACTTC
v_call: TRBV11-2
clone_size: NA
j_call: TRBJ2-7
d_call: TRBD2

cdr3_aa: CASSVDWGQGTYEQYF
cdr3_nt: TGTGCCAGCAGTGTAGATTGGGGACAGGGGACCTACGAGCAGTACTTC
v_call: TRBV2
clone_size: NA
j_call: TRBJ2-7
d_call: TRBD1

cdr3_aa: CASSLTGESNQPQHF
cdr3_nt: TGCGCCAGCAGCTTGACAGGGGAGAGCAATCAGCCCCAGCATTTT
v_call: TRBV5-1
clone_size: NA
j_call: TRBJ1-5
d_call: TRBD1

cdr3_aa: CASTPLGPGDTQYF
cdr3_nt: TGTGCCAGCACCCCTTTGGGGCCCGGAGATACGCAGTATTTT
v_call: TRBV11-2
clone_size: NA
j_call: TRBJ2-3
d_call: NA

cdr3_aa: CASSGAQTSGVSHNEQFF
cdr3_nt: TGTGCCAGCAGCGGCGCCCAGACTAGCGGGGTCTCCCACAATGAGCAGTTCTTC
v_call: TRBV9
clone_size: NA
j_call: TRBJ2-1
d_call: TRBD2

cdr3_aa: CASKDIQGTDTQYF
cdr3_nt: TGTGCCAGCAAGGACATCCAGGGCACAGATACGCAGTATTTT
v_call: TRBV28
clone_size: NA
j_call: TRBJ2-3
d_call: NA

cdr3_aa: CASSLAGTGGSYEQYF
cdr3_nt: TGTGCCAGCAGCTTAGCCGGGACAGGGGGCTCATACGAGCAGTACTTC
v_call: TRBV7-2
clone_size: NA
j_call: TRBJ2-7
d_call: TRBD1

cdr3_aa: CASSASLGANVLTF
cdr3_nt: TGTGCCAGCAGCGCGAGTCTCGGGGCCAACGTCCTGACTTTC
v_call: TRBV9
clone_size: NA
j_call: TRBJ2-6
d_call: NA

cdr3_aa: CAISEYAGAYGYEQYF
cdr3_nt: TGTGCCATCAGTGAGTATGCGGGGGCCTATGGGTACGAGCAGTACTTC
v_call: TRBV10-3
clone_size: NA
j_call: TRBJ2-7
d_call: NA

cdr3_aa: CATSRGDSNEKLFF
cdr3_nt: TGTGCCACCAGCAGAGGGGACAGCAATGAAAAACTGTTTTTT
v_call: TRBV15
clone_size: NA
j_call: TRBJ1-4
d_call: TRBD1

cdr3_aa: CASSSQGWTEAFF
cdr3_nt: TGTGCCAGCAGTTCACAGGGGTGGACTGAAGCTTTCTTT
v_call: TRBV28
clone_size: NA
j_call: TRBJ1-1
d_call: TRBD1

cdr3_aa: CASSPPGQLISGANVLTF
cdr3_nt: TGTGCCAGCAGTCCCCCTGGGCAGTTAATCTCTGGGGCCAACGTCCTGACTTTC
v_call: TRBV27
clone_size: NA
j_call: TRBJ2-6
d_call: NA

cdr3_aa: CASSQGTPSNNEQFF
cdr3_nt: TGCGCCAGCAGCCAAGGGACTCCGAGTAACAATGAGCAGTTCTTC
v_call: TRBV4-1
clone_size: NA
j_call: TRBJ2-1
d_call: NA

cdr3_aa: CASSSLVVIPYEQYF
cdr3_nt: TGTGCCAGCAGTTCCCTCGTAGTCATTCCCTATGAGCAGTACTTC
v_call: TRBV28
clone_size: once
j_call: TRBJ2-7
d_call: NA

cdr3_aa: CASSEVPGTGPYF
cdr3_nt: TGTGCCAGCAGTGAAGTTCCTGGGACAGGGCCTTACTTC
v_call: TRBV6-5
clone_size: once
j_call: TRBJ2-7
d_call: TRBD1

cdr3_aa: CASGFDRVWDTEAFF
cdr3_nt: TGTGCTAGTGGTTTCGACAGGGTGTGGGACACTGAAGCTTTCTTT
v_call: TRBV12-5
clone_size: NA
j_call: TRBJ1-1
d_call: TRBD1

cdr3_aa: CASRGEYEQYF
cdr3_nt: TGCGCCAGCAGGGGAGAGTACGAGCAGTACTTC
v_call: TRBV5-1
clone_size: NA
j_call: TRBJ2-7
d_call: NA

cdr3_aa: CASSFWGGRETQYF
cdr3_nt: TGTGCCAGCAGTTTCTGGGGGGGTCGGGAGACCCAGTACTTC
v_call: TRBV27
clone_size: NA
j_call: TRBJ2-5
d_call: TRBD2

cdr3_aa: CASSLGAQGAVEAFF
cdr3_nt: TGCGCCAGCAGCTTGGGCGCTCAGGGGGCCGTTGAAGCTTTCTTT
v_call: TRBV5-1
clone_size: NA
j_call: TRBJ1-1
d_call: TRBD1

cdr3_aa: CASSPGDRSSSGANVLTF
cdr3_nt: TGTGCCAGCAGTCCGGGGGACCGATCGAGCTCTGGGGCCAACGTCCTGACTTTC
v_call: TRBV27
clone_size: NA
j_call: TRBJ2-6
d_call: NA

cdr3_aa: CASRVASQETQYF
cdr3_nt: TGTGCCAGCAGGGTAGCGTCCCAAGAGACCCAGTACTTC
v_call: TRBV2
clone_size: NA
j_call: TRBJ2-5
d_call: NA

cdr3_aa: CASSLGQGNTGELFF
cdr3_nt: TGTGCCAGCAGTTTGGGCCAGGGAAACACCGGGGAGCTGTTTTTT
v_call: TRBV27
clone_size: NA
j_call: TRBJ2-2
d_call: NA

cdr3_aa: CASSYRGLPPYNEQFF
cdr3_nt: TGTGCCAGCAGTTATAGGGGGCTCCCCCCCTACAATGAGCAGTTCTTC
v_call: TRBV6-5
clone_size: NA
j_call: TRBJ2-1
d_call: TRBD1

cdr3_aa: CASSLVEGAGSPLHF
cdr3_nt: TGTGCCAGCAGCTTAGTGGAGGGTGCGGGTTCACCCCTCCACTTT
v_call: TRBV7-2
clone_size: NA
j_call: TRBJ1-6
d_call: NA

cdr3_aa: CASSATGSSQPQHF
cdr3_nt: TGTGCCAGTAGTGCGACAGGATCCAGTCAGCCCCAGCATTTT
v_call: TRBV19
clone_size: NA
j_call: TRBJ1-5
d_call: NA

cdr3_aa: CASSLDTYNEQFF
cdr3_nt: TGCGCCAGCAGCCTGGACACCTACAATGAGCAGTTCTTC
v_call: TRBV5-1
clone_size: NA
j_call: TRBJ2-1
d_call: NA

cdr3_aa: CASRPRDLAYGYTF
cdr3_nt: TGTGCCAGTAGACCTCGAGACTTGGCCTATGGCTACACCTTC
v_call: TRBV7-8
clone_size: NA
j_call: TRBJ1-2
d_call: NA

cdr3_aa: CASGTGTANTGELFF
cdr3_nt: TGTGCCAGCGGAACCGGGACAGCGAACACCGGGGAGCTGTTTTTT
v_call: TRBV7-7
clone_size: NA
j_call: TRBJ2-2
d_call: TRBD1

cdr3_aa: CASLGGQSYNEQFF
cdr3_nt: TGTGCCAGCTTGGGGGGACAGTCCTACAATGAGCAGTTCTTC
v_call: TRBV5-5
clone_size: NA
j_call: TRBJ2-1
d_call: NA

cdr3_aa: CASTGGGTEAFF
cdr3_nt: TGTGCCAGCACAGGGGGCGGGACTGAAGCTTTCTTT
v_call: TRBV28
clone_size: NA
j_call: TRBJ1-1
d_call: TRBD1

cdr3_aa: CAWRLGGDTEAFF
cdr3_nt: TGTGCCTGGAGATTGGGGGGGGACACTGAAGCTTTCTTT
v_call: TRBV30
clone_size: NA
j_call: TRBJ1-1
d_call: NA

cdr3_aa: CASSSRQVGNTEAFF
cdr3_nt: TGTGCCAGCAGTTCCCGACAGGTAGGGAACACTGAAGCTTTCTTT
v_call: TRBV6-1
clone_size: NA
j_call: TRBJ1-1
d_call: NA

cdr3_aa: CASSIQEASYNEQFF
cdr3_nt: TGTGCCAGTAGTATACAGGAAGCCTCCTACAATGAGCAGTTCTTC
v_call: TRBV19
clone_size: NA
j_call: TRBJ2-1
d_call: NA

cdr3_aa: CASSAGLLAGGRETQYF
cdr3_nt: TGTGCCAGCAGCGCAGGACTTCTAGCGGGGGGGCGAGAGACCCAGTACTTC
v_call: TRBV9
clone_size: NA
j_call: TRBJ2-5
d_call: TRBD2

cdr3_aa: CASSWNSYGYTF
cdr3_nt: TGTGCCAGCAGCTGGAACAGCTATGGCTACACCTTC
v_call: TRBV5-8
clone_size: NA
j_call: TRBJ1-2
d_call: NA

cdr3_aa: CASSRDRGQVNEQFF
cdr3_nt: TGCGCCAGCAGCCGGGACAGGGGGCAGGTGAATGAGCAGTTCTTC
v_call: TRBV5-1
clone_size: NA
j_call: TRBJ2-1
d_call: TRBD1

cdr3_aa: CSQSGGTYNEQFF
cdr3_nt: TGCAGCCAAAGCGGGGGCACCTACAATGAGCAGTTCTTC
v_call: TRBV29-1
clone_size: NA
j_call: TRBJ2-1
d_call: TRBD2

cdr3_aa: CAWRGTGENQPQHF
cdr3_nt: TGTGCCTGGAGAGGGACAGGGGAAAATCAGCCCCAGCATTTT
v_call: TRBV30
clone_size: NA
j_call: TRBJ1-5
d_call: TRBD1

cdr3_aa: CAISLTLHSYEQYF
cdr3_nt: TGTGCCATCAGCCTAACCCTCCACTCCTACGAGCAGTACTTC
v_call: TRBV10-3
clone_size: NA
j_call: TRBJ2-7
d_call: NA

cdr3_aa: CASREGAILYGYTF
cdr3_nt: TGTGCCAGCAGGGAGGGGGCCATACTCTATGGCTACACCTTC
v_call: TRBV6-1
clone_size: NA
j_call: TRBJ1-2
d_call: TRBD1

cdr3_aa: CASRLAGDTGELFF
cdr3_nt: TGTGCCAGCCGACTAGCGGGGGACACCGGGGAGCTGTTTTTT
v_call: TRBV19
clone_size: NA
j_call: TRBJ2-2
d_call: TRBD2

cdr3_aa: CASSYRGNEQFF
cdr3_nt: TGTGCCAGCAGTTACAGGGGCAATGAGCAGTTCTTC
v_call: TRBV6-5
clone_size: NA
j_call: TRBJ2-1
d_call: NA

cdr3_aa: CASSWGTGPYEQYF
cdr3_nt: TGTGCCAGCAGTTGGGGGACAGGGCCCTACGAGCAGTACTTC
v_call: TRBV27
clone_size: NA
j_call: TRBJ2-7
d_call: TRBD1

cdr3_aa: CASSPGDRGLAQPQHF
cdr3_nt: TGTGCCAGCAGCCCCGGCGACAGGGGGCTTGCTCAGCCCCAGCATTTT
v_call: TRBV16
clone_size: NA
j_call: TRBJ1-5
d_call: TRBD1

cdr3_aa: CASSEGLPYNSPLHF
cdr3_nt: TGTGCCAGCAGTGAGGGACTGCCCTATAATTCACCCCTCCACTTT
v_call: TRBV6-1
clone_size: NA
j_call: TRBJ1-6
d_call: NA

cdr3_aa: CASRLAGSPYEQYF
cdr3_nt: TGTGCCAGCAGGTTAGCGGGGTCCCCCTACGAGCAGTACTTC
v_call: TRBV6-1
clone_size: NA
j_call: TRBJ2-7
d_call: TRBD2

cdr3_aa: CASKTVGQYF
cdr3_nt: TGCGCCAGCAAGACAGTTGGGCAGTACTTC
v_call: TRBV10-1
clone_size: NA
j_call: TRBJ2-5
d_call: NA

cdr3_aa: CASSPRTGDEKLFF
cdr3_nt: TGTGCCAGCAGCCCCCGTACGGGGGATGAAAAACTGTTTTTT
v_call: TRBV14
clone_size: few
j_call: TRBJ1-4
d_call: NA

cdr3_aa: CASSIPLGGDGYTF
cdr3_nt: TGTGCCAGTAGTATTCCCCTTGGGGGGGATGGCTACACCTTC
v_call: TRBV19
clone_size: NA
j_call: TRBJ1-2
d_call: NA